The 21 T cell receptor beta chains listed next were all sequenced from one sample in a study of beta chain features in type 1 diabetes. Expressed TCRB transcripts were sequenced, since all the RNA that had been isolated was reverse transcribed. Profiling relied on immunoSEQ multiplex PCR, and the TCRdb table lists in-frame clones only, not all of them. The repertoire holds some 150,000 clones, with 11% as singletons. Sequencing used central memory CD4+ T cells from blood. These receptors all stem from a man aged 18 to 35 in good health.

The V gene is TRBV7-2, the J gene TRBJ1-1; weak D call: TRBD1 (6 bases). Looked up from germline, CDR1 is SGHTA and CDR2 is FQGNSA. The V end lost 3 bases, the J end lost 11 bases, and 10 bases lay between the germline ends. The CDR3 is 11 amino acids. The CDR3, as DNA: TGTGCCAGCAGCTTCGGGACAAAGGCTTTCTTT. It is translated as CASSFGTKAFF.

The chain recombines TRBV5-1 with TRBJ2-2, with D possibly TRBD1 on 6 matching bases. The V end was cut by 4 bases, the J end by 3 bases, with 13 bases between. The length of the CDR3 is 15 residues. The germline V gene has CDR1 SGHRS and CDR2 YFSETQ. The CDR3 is CASSILDSYTGELFF. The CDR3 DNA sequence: TGCGCCAGCAGCATTCTGGACAGTTACACCGGGGAGCTGTTTTTT.

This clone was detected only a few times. The CDR3 is CASSPYRGLANNEQFF. CDR3 DNA sequence: TGTGCCAGCAGCCCCTACCGCGGGCTAGCCAACAATGAGCAGTTCTTC. The V call is TRBV7-9, the J call TRBJ2-1; TRBD2 might be the D (5 bases). Germline V gene lookup returns CDR1 SEHNR and CDR2 FQNEAQ (reference sequence). The CDR3 is made up of 16 amino acids. V gave up 5 bases and J gave up 5 bases, with 19 bases separating them.

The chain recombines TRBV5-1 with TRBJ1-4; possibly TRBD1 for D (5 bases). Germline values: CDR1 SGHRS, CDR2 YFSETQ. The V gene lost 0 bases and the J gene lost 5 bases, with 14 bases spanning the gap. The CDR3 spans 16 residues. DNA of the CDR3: TGCGCCAGCAGCTTGGGGCGCGGCGACAGAAATGAAAAACTGTTTTTT. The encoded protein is CASSLGRGDRNEKLFF.

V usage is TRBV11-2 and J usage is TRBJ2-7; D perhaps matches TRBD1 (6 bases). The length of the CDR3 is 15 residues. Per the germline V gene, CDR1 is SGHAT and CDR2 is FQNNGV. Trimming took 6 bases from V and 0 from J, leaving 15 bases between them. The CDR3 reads CASRLIRGSSYEQYF. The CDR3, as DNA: TGTGCCAGCAGACTTATCAGGGGAAGCTCCTACGAGCAGTACTTC. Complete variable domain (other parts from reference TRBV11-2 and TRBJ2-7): EAGVAQSPRYKIIEKRQSVAFWCNPISGHATLYWYQQILGQGPKLLIQFQNNGVVDDSQLPKDRFSAERLKGVDSTLKIQPAKLEDSAVYLCASRLIRGSSYEQYFGPGTRLTVT.

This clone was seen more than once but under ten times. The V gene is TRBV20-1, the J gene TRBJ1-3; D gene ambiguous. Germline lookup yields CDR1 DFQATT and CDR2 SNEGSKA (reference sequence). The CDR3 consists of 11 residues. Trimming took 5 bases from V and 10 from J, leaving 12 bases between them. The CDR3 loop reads CSASDGWTIYF. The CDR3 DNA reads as TGCAGTGCTTCCGACGGTTGGACCATATATTTT.

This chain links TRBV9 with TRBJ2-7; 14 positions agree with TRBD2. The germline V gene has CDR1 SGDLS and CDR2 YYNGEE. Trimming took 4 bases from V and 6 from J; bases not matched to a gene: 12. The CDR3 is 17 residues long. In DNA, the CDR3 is TGTGCCAGCAGCCCGACTAGCGGGAGGGCTATCCGGGGCGAGCAGTACTTC. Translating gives CASSPTSGRAIRGEQYF.

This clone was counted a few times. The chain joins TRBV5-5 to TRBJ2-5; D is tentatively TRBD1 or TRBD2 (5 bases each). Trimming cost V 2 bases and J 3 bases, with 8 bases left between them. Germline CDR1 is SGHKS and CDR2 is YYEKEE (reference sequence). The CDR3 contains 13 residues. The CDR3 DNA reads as TGTGCCAGCAGCTTTGGGGGTGAAGAGACCCAGTACTTC. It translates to CASSFGGEETQYF. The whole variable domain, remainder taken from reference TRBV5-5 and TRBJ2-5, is DAGVTQSPTHLIKTRGQQVTLRCSPISGHKSVSWYQQVLGQGPQFIFQYYEKEERGRGNFPDRFSARQFPNYSSELNVNALLLGDSALYLCASSFGGEETQYFGPGTRLLVL.

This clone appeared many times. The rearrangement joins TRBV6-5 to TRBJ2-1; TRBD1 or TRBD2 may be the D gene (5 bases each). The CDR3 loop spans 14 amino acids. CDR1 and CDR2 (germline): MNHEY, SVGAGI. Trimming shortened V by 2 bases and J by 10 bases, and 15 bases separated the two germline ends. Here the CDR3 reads CASSYGGTISEQFF. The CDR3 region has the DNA TGTGCCAGCAGTTACGGGGGTACGATTTCGGAGCAGTTCTTC.

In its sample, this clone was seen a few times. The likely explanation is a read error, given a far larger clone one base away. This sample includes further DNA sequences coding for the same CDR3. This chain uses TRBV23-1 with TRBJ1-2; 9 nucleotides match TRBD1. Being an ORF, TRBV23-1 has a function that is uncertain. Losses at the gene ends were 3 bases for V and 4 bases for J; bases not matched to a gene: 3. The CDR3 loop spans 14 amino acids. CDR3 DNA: TGCGCCAGCAGTCAGCGGGGACAGGGCTATGGCTACACCTTC. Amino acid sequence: CASSQRGQGYGYTF.

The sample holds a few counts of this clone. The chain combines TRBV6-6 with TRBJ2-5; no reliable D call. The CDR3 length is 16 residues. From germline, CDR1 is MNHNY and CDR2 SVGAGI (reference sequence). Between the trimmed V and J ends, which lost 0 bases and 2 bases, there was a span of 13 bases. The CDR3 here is CASSYSPDAGQETQYF. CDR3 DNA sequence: TGTGCCAGCAGTTACTCTCCAGACGCCGGACAAGAGACCCAGTACTTC.

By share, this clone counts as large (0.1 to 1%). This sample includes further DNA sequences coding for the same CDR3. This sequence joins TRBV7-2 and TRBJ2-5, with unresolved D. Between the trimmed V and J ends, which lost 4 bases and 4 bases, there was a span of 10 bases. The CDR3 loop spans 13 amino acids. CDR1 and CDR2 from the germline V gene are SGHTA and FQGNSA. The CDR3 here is CASSSRPPETQYF. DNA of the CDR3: TGTGCCAGCAGCTCGAGGCCTCCAGAGACCCAGTACTTC.

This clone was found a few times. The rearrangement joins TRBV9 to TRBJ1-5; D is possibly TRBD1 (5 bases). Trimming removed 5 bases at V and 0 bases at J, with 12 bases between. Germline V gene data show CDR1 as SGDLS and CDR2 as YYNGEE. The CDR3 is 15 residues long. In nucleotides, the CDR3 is TGTGCCAGCAGTAGGGGAGATATTAGCAATCAGCCCCAGCATTTT. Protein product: CASSRGDISNQPQHF.

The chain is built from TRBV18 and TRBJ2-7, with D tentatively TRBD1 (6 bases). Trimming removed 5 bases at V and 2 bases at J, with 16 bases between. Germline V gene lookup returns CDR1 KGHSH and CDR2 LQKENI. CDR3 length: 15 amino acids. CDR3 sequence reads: CASSIRTDPPYEQYF. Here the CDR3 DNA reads TGTGCCAGCTCAATACGGACAGACCCTCCCTACGAGCAGTACTTC.

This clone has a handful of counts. CDR3 bases: TGTGCCAGCAGCCAAGATCTAGGCATGCTGAACACTGAAGCTTTCTTT. Its protein is CASSQDLGMLNTEAFF. This chain uses TRBV4-2 with TRBJ1-1; D ambiguous. With 0 bases removed from V and 0 bases from J, the gap between germline ends came to 11 bases. Looked up from germline, CDR1 is LGHNA and CDR2 is YNFKEQ. This CDR3 contains 16 residues.

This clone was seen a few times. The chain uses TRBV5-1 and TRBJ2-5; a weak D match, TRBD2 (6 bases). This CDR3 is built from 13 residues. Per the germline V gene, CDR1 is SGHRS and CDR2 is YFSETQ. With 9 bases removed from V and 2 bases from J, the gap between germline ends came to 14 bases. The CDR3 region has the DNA TGCGCCACCGCACTCGGGGGACAAGAGACCCAGTACTTC. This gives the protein CATALGGQETQYF.

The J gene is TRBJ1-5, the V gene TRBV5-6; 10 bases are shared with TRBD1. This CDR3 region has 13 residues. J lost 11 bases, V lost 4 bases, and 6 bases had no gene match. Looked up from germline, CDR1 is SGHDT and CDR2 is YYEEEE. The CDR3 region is CASSTPGQGSQHF. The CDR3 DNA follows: TGTGCCAGCAGCACACCGGGACAGGGGTCCCAGCATTTT.

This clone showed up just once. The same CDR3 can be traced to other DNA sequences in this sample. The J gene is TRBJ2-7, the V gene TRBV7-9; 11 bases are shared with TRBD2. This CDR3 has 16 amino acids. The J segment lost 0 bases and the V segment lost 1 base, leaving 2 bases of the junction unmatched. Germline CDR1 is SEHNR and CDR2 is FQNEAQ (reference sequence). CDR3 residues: CASSLGTSGSSYEQYF. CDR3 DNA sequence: TGTGCCAGCAGCTTAGGAACTAGCGGGAGCTCCTACGAGCAGTACTTC.

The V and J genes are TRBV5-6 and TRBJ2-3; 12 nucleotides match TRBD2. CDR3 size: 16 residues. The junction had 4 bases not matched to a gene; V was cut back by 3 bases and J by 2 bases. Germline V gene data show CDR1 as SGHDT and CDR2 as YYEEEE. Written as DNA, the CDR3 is TGTGCCAGCAGCTCCTGGACTAGCGGGGTCACAGATACGCAGTATTTT. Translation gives CASSSWTSGVTDTQYF. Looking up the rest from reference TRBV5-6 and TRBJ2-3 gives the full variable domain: DAGVTQSPTHLIKTRGQQVTLRCSPKSGHDTVSWYQQALGQGPQFIFQYYEEEERQRGNFPDRFSGHQFPNYSSELNVNALLLGDSALYLCASSSWTSGVTDTQYFGPGTRLTVL.

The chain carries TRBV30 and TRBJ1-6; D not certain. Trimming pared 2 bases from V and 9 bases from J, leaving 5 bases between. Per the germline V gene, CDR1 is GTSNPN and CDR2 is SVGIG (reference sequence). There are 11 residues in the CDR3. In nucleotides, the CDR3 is TGTGCCTGGAGTAGTCCTTCACCCCTCCACTTT. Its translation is CAWSSPSPLHF.

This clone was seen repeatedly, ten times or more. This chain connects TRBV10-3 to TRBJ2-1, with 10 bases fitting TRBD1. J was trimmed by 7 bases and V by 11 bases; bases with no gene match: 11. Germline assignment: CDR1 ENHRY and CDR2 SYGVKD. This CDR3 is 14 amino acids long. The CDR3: CASHRDRGGNEQFF. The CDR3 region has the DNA TGTGCCTCCCACCGGGACAGGGGAGGGAATGAGCAGTTCTTC.